One and the same sample provided the 3 T cell receptor beta chains below, sequenced in a study of shared clonotypes between healthy human individuals. Naive CD8 cells, CD45RO-negative and positively selected for CCR7, excluded terminally differentiated effector memory CD45RA+ cells. Method: immunoSEQ multiplex PCR; TCRdb's copy keeps in-frame clones and lacks some. The table has around 2,000,000 clones, just under 95% seen once. The specimen sequenced was naive CD8+ T cells sorted from blood. These receptors were obtained from a man between 18 and 35 years old in good health.

The genes are TRBV5-4 and TRBJ2-1, with 10 bases lining up with TRBD2. The CDR3 length is 17 residues. The V segment lost 4 bases and the J segment 1 base; nucleotides outside the gene matches: 8. Per the germline V gene, CDR1 is SGHNT and CDR2 is YYREEE (reference sequence). This chain's CDR3 is CASSVYSGGASYNEQFF. CDR3 coding DNA: TGTGCCAGCAGCGTCTACAGCGGGGGGGCGTCCTACAATGAGCAGTTCTTC.

V gene TRBV5-1 combines with J gene TRBJ2-3, with 9 nucleotides matching TRBD2. The CDR3 extends over 18 amino acids. Trimming removed 0 bases from V and 2 bases from J; junction bases left unmatched: 10. Per germline, CDR1 SGHRS and CDR2 YFSETQ. Here the CDR3 reads CASSLVASGALATDTQYF. The CDR3 nucleotides read TGCGCCAGCAGCTTGGTGGCTAGCGGGGCCCTCGCCACAGATACGCAGTATTTT. The entire variable domain, with the rest obtained from reference TRBV5-1 and TRBJ2-3, is as follows: KAGVTQTPRYLIKTRGQQVTLSCSPISGHRSVSWYQQTPGQGLQFLFEYFSETQRNKGNFPGRFSGRQFSNSRSEMNVSTLELGDSALYLCASSLVASGALATDTQYFGPGTRLTVL.

The V and J genes are TRBV5-1 and TRBJ1-3; D not certain. The V and J ends lost 6 bases and 0 bases respectively, with 4 bases between them. The CDR3 sequence is 12 residues long. Germline CDR1 and CDR2: SGHRS and YFSETQ. CDR3 region: CASTDSGNTIYF. CDR3 sequence (DNA): TGCGCCAGCACCGACTCTGGAAACACCATATATTTT.